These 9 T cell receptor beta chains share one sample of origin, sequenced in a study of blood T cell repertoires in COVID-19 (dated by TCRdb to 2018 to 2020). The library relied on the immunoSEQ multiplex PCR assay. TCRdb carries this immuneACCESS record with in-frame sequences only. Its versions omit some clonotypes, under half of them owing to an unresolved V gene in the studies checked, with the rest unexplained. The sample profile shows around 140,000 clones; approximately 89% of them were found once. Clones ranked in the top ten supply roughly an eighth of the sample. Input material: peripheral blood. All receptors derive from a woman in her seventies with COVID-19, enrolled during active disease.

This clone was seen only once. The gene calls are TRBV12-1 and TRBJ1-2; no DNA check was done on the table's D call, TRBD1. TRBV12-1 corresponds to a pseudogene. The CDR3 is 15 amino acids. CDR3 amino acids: CASSPAQGSYYGYTF. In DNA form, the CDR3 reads TGTGCCAGCAGCCCCGCGCAGGGTTCTTACTATGGCTACACCTTC.

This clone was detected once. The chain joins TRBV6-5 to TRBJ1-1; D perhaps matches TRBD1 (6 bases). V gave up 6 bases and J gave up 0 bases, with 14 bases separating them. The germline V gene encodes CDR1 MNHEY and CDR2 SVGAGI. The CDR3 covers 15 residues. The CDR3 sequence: CASRHPQGLNTEAFF. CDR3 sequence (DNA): TGTGCCAGCAGACACCCACAGGGACTGAACACTGAAGCTTTCTTT.

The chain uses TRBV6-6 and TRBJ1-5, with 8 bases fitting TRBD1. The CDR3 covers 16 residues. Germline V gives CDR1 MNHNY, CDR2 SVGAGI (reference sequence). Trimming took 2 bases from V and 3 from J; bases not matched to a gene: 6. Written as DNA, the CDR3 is TGTGCCAGCAGTTACCGGGACAGGCCATACAATCAGCCCCAGCATTTT. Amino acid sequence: CASSYRDRPYNQPQHF.

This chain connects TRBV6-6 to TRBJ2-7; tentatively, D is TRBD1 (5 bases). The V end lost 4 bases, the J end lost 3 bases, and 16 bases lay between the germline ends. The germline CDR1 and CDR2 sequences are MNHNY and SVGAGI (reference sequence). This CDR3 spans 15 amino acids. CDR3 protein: CASSLVPQGGYEQYF. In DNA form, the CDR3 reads TGTGCCAGCAGTTTGGTCCCGCAGGGTGGCTACGAGCAGTACTTC.

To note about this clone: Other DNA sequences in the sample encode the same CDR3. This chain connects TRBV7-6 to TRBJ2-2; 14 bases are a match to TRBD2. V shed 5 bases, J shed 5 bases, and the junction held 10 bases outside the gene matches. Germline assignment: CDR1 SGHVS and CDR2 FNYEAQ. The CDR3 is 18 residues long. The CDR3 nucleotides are TGTGCCAGCAGCCAACGACTAGCGGGGGGGCCTGATACCGGGGAGCTGTTTTTT. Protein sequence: CASSQRLAGGPDTGELFF.

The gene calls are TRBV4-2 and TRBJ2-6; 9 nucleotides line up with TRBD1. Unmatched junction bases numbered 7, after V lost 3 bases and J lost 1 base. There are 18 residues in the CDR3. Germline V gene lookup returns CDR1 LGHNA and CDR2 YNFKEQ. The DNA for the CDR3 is TGTGCCAGCAGCCAGGGACAGGGCGGGGGTTCTGGGGCCAACGTCCTGACTTTC. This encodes CASSQGQGGGSGANVLTF.

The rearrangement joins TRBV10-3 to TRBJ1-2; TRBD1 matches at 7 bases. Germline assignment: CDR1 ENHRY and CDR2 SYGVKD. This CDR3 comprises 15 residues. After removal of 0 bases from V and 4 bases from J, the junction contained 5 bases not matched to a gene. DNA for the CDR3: TGTGCCATCAGTGAGTCGACAGGGCTCTCCTATGGCTACACCTTC. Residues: CAISESTGLSYGYTF.

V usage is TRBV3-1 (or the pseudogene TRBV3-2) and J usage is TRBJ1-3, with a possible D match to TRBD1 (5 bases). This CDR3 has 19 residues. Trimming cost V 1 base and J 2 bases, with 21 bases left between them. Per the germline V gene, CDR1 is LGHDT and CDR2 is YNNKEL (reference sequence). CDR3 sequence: CASSQGTAGPYSAGNTIYF. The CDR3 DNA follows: TGTGCCAGCAGCCAAGGTACGGCGGGACCTTACTCTGCTGGAAACACCATATATTTT.

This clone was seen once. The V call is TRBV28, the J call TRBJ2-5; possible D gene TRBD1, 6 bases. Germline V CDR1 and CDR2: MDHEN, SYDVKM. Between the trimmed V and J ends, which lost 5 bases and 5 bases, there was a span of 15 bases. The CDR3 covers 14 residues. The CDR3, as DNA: TGTGCCAGCAGTCCCCCAGGGGTTGTGGAGACCCAGTACTTC. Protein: CASSPPGVVETQYF. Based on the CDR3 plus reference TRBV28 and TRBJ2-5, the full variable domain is DVKVTQSSRYLVKRTGEKVFLECVQDMDHENMFWYRQDPGLGLRLIYFSYDVKMKEKGDIPEGYSVSREKKERFSLILESASTNQTSMYLCASSPPGVVETQYFGPGTRLLVL.